A selection of T cell receptor beta chains follows, all from one sample in a study of cytomegalovirus exposure and HLA in healthy donors. The protocol was immunoSEQ multiplex PCR, while the TCRdb copy is restricted to in-frame clones and leaves out a portion. The data hold 120,000 or so clones, with 75% to 90% observed a single time. Sequenced material: PBMCs. The receptors derive from a young man in good health and CMV-seronegative. The CDR3 runs from the conserved cysteine through the conserved F or W. D genes are given only for firm matches. The listing skips clone size in some rows; elsewhere it reads once, few, many or a size class.

>.|TRBD1|TRBV12-5|TRBJ2-7
CASGSHRRDSSYEQYF
TGTGCTAGTGGTTCCCATCGCCGGGACAGTTCCTACGAGCAGTACTTC
>.|TRBD2|TRBV29-1|TRBJ2-3
CSVGTSVADTQYF
TGCAGCGTTGGGACTAGCGTGGCAGATACGCAGTATTTT
>.|TRBD1|TRBV6-6|TRBJ2-7
CASSRDRGYEQYF
TGTGCCAGCAGCCGGGACAGGGGTTACGAGCAGTACTTC
>few|.|TRBV7-2|TRBJ1-1
CASSLLQMNTEAFF
TGTGCCAGCAGCCTCCTACAGATGAACACTGAAGCTTTCTTT
>few|.|TRBV6-6|TRBJ2-7
CAFCKQKAAYEQYF
TGTGCTTTTTGCAAGCAGAAGGCGGCATACGAGCAGTACTTC
>.|.|TRBV2|TRBJ2-2
CASRFGQTGELFF
TGTGCCAGCAGGTTTGGACAGACCGGGGAGCTGTTTTTT
>.|.|TRBV5-4|TRBJ2-1
CASSLRRDSGDEQFF
TGTGCCAGCAGCTTGCGGAGGGACTCGGGCGATGAGCAGTTCTTC
>once|.|TRBV10-1|TRBJ2-7
CASSGGGYEQYF
TGCGCCAGCAGTGGGGGCGGCTACGAGCAGTACTTC
>.|.|TRBV9|TRBJ1-3
CASSVATGSGNTIYF
TGTGCCAGCAGCGTAGCTACAGGGTCTGGAAACACCATATATTTT
>.|TRBD2|TRBV7-9|TRBJ2-2
CASSLGLAGSQNTGELFF
TGTGCCAGCAGCTTAGGACTAGCGGGGAGTCAGAACACCGGGGAGCTGTTTTTT
>.|TRBD1|TRBV7-8|TRBJ2-7
CASSLVGQTISYEQYF
TGTGCCAGCAGCTTAGTGGGACAGACAATCTCCTACGAGCAGTACTTC
>.|.|TRBV6-1|TRBJ2-7
CASSEGYAGWVSYEQYF
TGTGCCAGCAGTGAAGGCTACGCCGGGTGGGTGTCCTACGAGCAGTACTTC
>.|.|TRBV7-6|TRBJ1-1
CASSLKWGGMNTEAFF
TGTGCCAGCAGCTTAAAGTGGGGGGGGATGAACACTGAAGCTTTCTTT
>.|TRBD2|TRBV4-1|TRBJ2-1
CASSQAPGGYNEQFF
TGCGCCAGCAGCCAAGCTCCGGGGGGGTACAATGAGCAGTTCTTC
>.|TRBD1|TRBV7-8|TRBJ1-4
CASSLAGDREEKLFF
TGTGCCAGCAGCTTAGCGGGGGACAGGGAGGAAAAACTGTTTTTT
>once|TRBD2|TRBV6-5|TRBJ2-7
CASSYGRGSYEQYF
TGTGCCAGCAGTTACGGGCGGGGGTCCTACGAGCAGTACTTC
>.|.|TRBV6-5|TRBJ1-1
CASSLDRYTEAFF
TGTGCCAGCAGTCTCGACAGGTACACTGAAGCTTTCTTT
>.|TRBD1|TRBV19|TRBJ1-1
CASRTGSGMNTEAFF
TGTGCCAGTAGGACAGGGAGTGGGATGAACACTGAAGCTTTCTTT
>.|.|TRBV6-5|TRBJ1-1
CASSDSGFTEAFF
TGTGCCAGCAGCGACTCCGGGTTCACTGAAGCTTTCTTT
>.|TRBD2|TRBV29-1|TRBJ2-3
CSVRANLAGVSTDTQYF
TGCAGCGTGAGGGCAAACCTAGCGGGGGTCTCCACAGATACGCAGTATTTT
>.|.|TRBV18|TRBJ1-2
CASSGTGGAANYGYTF
TGTGCCAGCTCCGGAACGGGGGGGGCAGCTAACTATGGCTACACCTTC
>.|.|TRBV5-1|TRBJ2-2
CASRPQGPGELFF
TGCGCCAGCAGGCCGCAGGGGCCCGGGGAGCTGTTTTTT
>few|.|TRBV27|TRBJ2-1
CASSSYPLGNEQFF
TGTGCCAGCAGTTCGTACCCACTCGGCAATGAGCAGTTCTTC
>.|TRBD2|TRBV19|TRBJ2-7
CASSMPGGSYEQYF
TGTGCCAGTAGTATGCCGGGGGGCTCCTACGAGCAGTACTTC
>.|TRBD2|TRBV9|TRBJ2-3
CASSVMGGTSTDTQYF
TGTGCCAGCAGCGTTATGGGGGGGACTAGCACAGATACGCAGTATTTT
>.|TRBD2|TRBV7-9|TRBJ2-1
CASSSGAGGYYNEQFF
TGTGCCAGCAGCTCGGGGGCGGGGGGCTACTACAATGAGCAGTTCTTC
>.|TRBD2|TRBV15|TRBJ2-3
CATSRDAGVGDTQYF
TGTGCCACCAGCAGAGATGCGGGGGTTGGAGATACGCAGTATTTT
>few|TRBD1|TRBV28|TRBJ1-1
CASSQQGSRTEAFF
TGTGCCAGCAGTCAACAGGGGTCTAGGACTGAAGCTTTCTTT
>once|.|TRBV5-1|TRBJ2-2
CASDQGIGAGELFF
TGCGCCAGCGATCAGGGGATAGGCGCCGGGGAGCTGTTTTTT
>.|.|TRBV30|TRBJ2-5
CAWSPGGETQYF
TGTGCCTGGAGTCCAGGAGGCGAGACCCAGTACTTC
>.|.|TRBV19|TRBJ2-1
CASSMTFEQFF
TGTGCCAGTAGTATGACATTTGAGCAGTTCTTC
>.|.|TRBV2|TRBJ1-1
CASSPTRAMNTEAFF
TGTGCCAGCAGTCCTACTAGGGCGATGAACACTGAAGCTTTCTTT
>.|.|TRBV10-2|TRBJ2-1
CASSEEFSRDNEQFF
TGCGCCAGCAGTGAGGAGTTTTCGAGGGACAATGAGCAGTTCTTC
>.|.|TRBV15|TRBJ2-7
CATSRAQPGSYEQYF
TGTGCCACCAGCAGAGCTCAGCCGGGATCCTACGAGCAGTACTTC
>few|TRBD1|TRBV10-3|TRBJ1-2
CAISESTQGTANYGYTF
TGTGCCATCAGTGAGTCGACCCAGGGGACAGCTAACTATGGCTACACCTTC
>.|.|TRBV7-8|TRBJ2-3
CASGWGGTDTQYF
TGTGCCAGCGGTTGGGGGGGCACAGATACGCAGTATTTT
>.|TRBD1|TRBV7-8|TRBJ1-3
CASSVPGQGLSGNTIYF
TGTGCCAGCAGCGTTCCGGGACAGGGACTCTCTGGAAACACCATATATTTT
>.|.|TRBV6-5|TRBJ2-1
CASSYPGYNEQFF
TGTGCCAGCAGTTACCCGGGGTACAATGAGCAGTTCTTC
>few|.|TRBV9|TRBJ1-1
CASSVVGVLGTEAFF
TGTGCCAGCAGCGTAGTTGGAGTCCTGGGCACTGAAGCTTTCTTT
>few|.|TRBV10-3|TRBJ2-7
CAISEVQGGDSYEQYF
TGTGCCATCAGTGAGGTACAGGGAGGGGACTCCTACGAGCAGTACTTC
>.|.|TRBV19|TRBJ2-4
CASSGPLDYPQNSQYF
TGTGCCAGTAGTGGCCCACTGGACTACCCCCAAAACAGTCAGTACTTC
>.|.|TRBV2|TRBJ2-5
CASSHPEGGSQETQYF
TGTGCCAGCAGCCATCCTGAGGGGGGGTCCCAAGAGACCCAGTACTTC
>.|TRBD1|TRBV5-6|TRBJ1-2
CASSLQGLYGYTF
TGTGCCAGCAGCCTACAGGGGCTCTATGGCTACACCTTC
>.|.|TRBV9|TRBJ2-1
CASSVDREAYNEQFF
TGTGCCAGCAGCGTAGACAGGGAAGCCTACAATGAGCAGTTCTTC
>once|.|TRBV2|TRBJ1-3
CASTLDTALFSGNTIYF
TGTGCCAGTACCTTGGACACGGCCCTTTTCTCTGGAAACACCATATATTTT
>.|TRBD1|TRBV7-8|TRBJ2-7
CASSPGTGESNEQYF
TGTGCCAGCAGCCCGGGGACAGGGGAATCGAACGAGCAGTACTTC
>.|.|TRBV6-1|TRBJ2-2
CASSEAGLNTGELFF
TGTGCCAGCAGTGAGGCGGGACTCAACACCGGGGAGCTGTTTTTT
>.|TRBD1|TRBV7-2|TRBJ2-1
CASSRQGAGEQFF
TGTGCCAGCAGTCGACAGGGGGCCGGCGAGCAGTTCTTC
>.|.|TRBV6-5|TRBJ1-1
CASSPSRVHTEAFF
TGTGCCAGCAGTCCCAGCAGGGTTCACACTGAAGCTTTCTTT
>.|TRBD1|TRBV5-1|TRBJ2-1
CASSSGTGTYNEQFF
TGCGCCAGCAGCTCCGGGACAGGGACCTACAATGAGCAGTTCTTC
>once|TRBD1|TRBV27|TRBJ2-3
CASSSNRGTSTDTQYF
TGTGCCAGCAGTTCAAACAGGGGGACTAGCACAGATACGCAGTATTTT
>.|TRBD1|TRBV5-6|TRBJ2-3
CASSLQGDSTDTQYF
TGTGCCAGCAGCCTCCAGGGGGATAGCACAGATACGCAGTATTTT
>.|TRBD1|TRBV2|TRBJ2-2
CASSQDRGRAGELFF
TGTGCCAGCAGCCAGGACAGGGGGCGGGCCGGGGAGCTGTTTTTT
>.|.|TRBV27|TRBJ2-7
CASSLTAVYEQYF
TGTGCCAGCAGTTTGACAGCAGTCTACGAGCAGTACTTC
>few|TRBD1|TRBV29-1|TRBJ1-2
CSAVPRGLNYGYTF
TGCAGCGCCGTCCCCAGGGGGCTAAACTATGGCTACACCTTC
>.|TRBD1|TRBV18|TRBJ1-2
CASSPKDRVGYTF
TGTGCCAGCTCACCAAAGGACAGGGTCGGCTACACCTTC
>.|TRBD1|TRBV7-8|TRBJ2-5
CASSLRTGGVKTQYF
TGTGCCAGCAGCTTGAGGACAGGGGGCGTGAAGACCCAGTACTTC
>.|.|TRBV18|TRBJ2-1
CASSPVTSSYNEQFF
TGTGCCAGCTCACCAGTCACTAGCTCCTACAATGAGCAGTTCTTC
>.|.|TRBV10-2|TRBJ1-5
CASSESLYSNQPQHF
TGCGCCAGCAGTGAGTCTCTGTATAGCAATCAGCCCCAGCATTTT